Following are 24 T cell receptor beta chains from one sample sequenced in a study of cytomegalovirus exposure and HLA in healthy donors. The PCR made use of 60 Vbeta and 13 Jbeta primers. Measured with immunoSEQ multiplex PCR; TCRdb has only the in-frame clones, and not every one. The repertoire includes around 100,000 clones, 74% of them detected once, and roughly 2.5% sits in the top ten. Sequencing used PBMCs. Receptors originate from a man aged 50 to 60 in good health and CMV-seropositive.

V usage is TRBV7-9 and J usage is TRBJ2-7, with TRBD2 matching over 16 bases. Germline CDR1 is SEHNR and CDR2 is FQNEAQ (reference sequence). Trimming removed 5 bases from V and 7 bases from J; junction bases left unmatched: 14. This CDR3 contains 18 residues. The CDR3 DNA sequence: TGTGCCAGCAGCCCGGGACTAGCGGGAGGGCTTTCTTTTGAGGAGCAGTACTTC. Amino acids: CASSPGLAGGLSFEEQYF.

The chain is built from TRBV7-3 and TRBJ2-1; 12 bases are a match to TRBD2. V shed 4 bases, J shed 3 bases, and the junction held 1 base outside the gene matches. The CDR3 spans 15 residues. The germline V gene encodes CDR1 SGHTA and CDR2 FQGTGA. The CDR3 protein is CASSSGLAGYNEQFF. The CDR3 region has the DNA TGTGCCAGCAGCTCGGGACTAGCGGGCTACAATGAGCAGTTCTTC. The variable domain in full, with the rest retrieved from reference TRBV7-3 and TRBJ2-1, is GAGVSQTPSNKVTEKGKYVELRCDPISGHTALYWYRQSLGQGPEFLIYFQGTGAADDSGLPNDRFFAVRPEGSVSTLKIQRTERGDSAVYLCASSSGLAGYNEQFFGPGTRLTVL.

The chain recombines TRBV10-1 with TRBJ2-7, with TRBD1 matching over 8 bases. This CDR3 has 16 amino acids. The germline V gene encodes CDR1 WNHNN and CDR2 SYGVQD (reference sequence). The V and J ends lost 2 bases and 0 bases, in that order; junction bases with no gene match: 6. The CDR3 protein is CASSEQRTGSSYEQYF. The CDR3 coding sequence is TGCGCCAGCAGTGAGCAAAGGACAGGGAGCTCCTACGAGCAGTACTTC.

On this clone itself: A junction end diverges from the germline sequence, so it may reflect a read error. The chain is built from TRBV2 and TRBJ2-3; possible D gene TRBD1, 6 bases. The CDR3 is 15 amino acids. The germline V gene has CDR1 SNHLY and CDR2 FYNNEI. This CDR3 reads CASSVLGGGTDTQYF. CDR3 nucleotides: TGTGCCAGCAGTGTACTTGGTGGGGGCACGGATACGCAGTATTTT.

V is TRBV11-2 and J is TRBJ1-6; 7 bases line up with TRBD1. Germline CDR1 reads SGHAT; CDR2 reads FQNNGV. Trimming took 5 bases from V and 0 from J; bases not matched to a gene: 7. The CDR3 runs 17 residues. Written as DNA, the CDR3 is TGTGCCAGCAGCCTTGAGGGGGCAAGCTCCTATAATTCACCCCTCCACTTT. This codes for CASSLEGASSYNSPLHF.

This clone has more than one count but fewer than ten. The rearrangement joins TRBV5-6 to TRBJ1-2; D unresolved. Germline V gene sequence: CDR1 SGHDT, CDR2 YYEEEE. V lost 2 bases to trimming and J lost 5 bases, with 13 bases between them. The CDR3 contains 14 residues. The CDR3 region is CASSFALTVYGYTF. The CDR3 region has the DNA TGTGCCAGCAGCTTCGCACTCACTGTTTATGGCTACACCTTC.

This clone occurred a few times. The chain recombines TRBV15 with TRBJ2-5, with TRBD2 matching 12 bases. Germline V gene lookup returns CDR1 LNHNV and CDR2 YYDKDF (reference sequence). J gave up 5 bases and V 3 bases, and 7 bases lay outside the gene matches. The CDR3 has 16 amino acids. The CDR3 DNA reads as TGTGCCACCAGCAGTCGAGGACTAGCGGGGATGGAGACCCAGTACTTC. Protein sequence: CATSSRGLAGMETQYF. The full variable domain, completed using reference TRBV15 and TRBJ2-5, is DAMVIQNPRYQVTQFGKPVTLSCSQTLNHNVMYWYQQKSSQAPKLLFHYYDKDFNNEADTPDNFQSRRPNTSFCFLDIRSPGLGDTAMYLCATSSRGLAGMETQYFGPGTRLLVL.

The chain has TRBV9 and TRBJ1-4; 12 nucleotides agree with TRBD1. The CDR3 contains 17 residues. Looked up from germline, CDR1 is SGDLS and CDR2 is YYNGEE. V gave up 2 bases and J gave up 2 bases; unmatched junction bases: 4. DNA for the CDR3: TGTGCCAGCAGCGTCGGGACAGGGGGCACCACTAATGAAAAACTGTTTTTT. Its protein is CASSVGTGGTTNEKLFF.

This clone was detected only a few times. This chain connects TRBV11-2 to TRBJ1-1; D is ambiguous. Germline lookup yields CDR1 SGHAT and CDR2 FQNNGV. This CDR3 comprises 14 residues. Trimming removed 5 bases at V and 4 bases at J, with 14 bases between. The chain's CDR3 is CASSPAIEGTEAFF. DNA of the CDR3: TGTGCCAGCAGCCCCGCGATAGAGGGCACTGAAGCTTTCTTT. The full variable domain, its missing parts supplied by reference TRBV11-2 and TRBJ1-1, is EAGVAQSPRYKIIEKRQSVAFWCNPISGHATLYWYQQILGQGPKLLIQFQNNGVVDDSQLPKDRFSAERLKGVDSTLKIQPAKLEDSAVYLCASSPAIEGTEAFFGQGTRLTVV.

This chain uses TRBV7-9 with TRBJ2-7, with 7 bases identical to TRBD1. V was pared by 5 bases and J by 1 base, with 11 bases of the junction left unmatched. The germline V gene encodes CDR1 SEHNR and CDR2 FQNEAQ (reference sequence). This CDR3 comprises 16 residues. The CDR3 DNA reads TGTGCCAGCAGCATAACCCCGGGACAGACGTCCTACGAGCAGTACTTC. Encoded protein: CASSITPGQTSYEQYF. Full variable domain (outside the CDR3, taken from reference TRBV7-9 and TRBJ2-7): DTGVSQNPRHKITKRGQNVTFRCDPISEHNRLYWYRQTLGQGPEFLTYFQNEAQLEKSRLLSDRFSAERPKGSFSTLEIQRTEQGDSAMYLCASSITPGQTSYEQYFGPGTRLTVT.

The chain recombines TRBV7-9 with TRBJ2-5, with a weak D call TRBD2 (6 bases). CDR1 and CDR2 from the germline V gene are SEHNR and FQNEAQ (reference sequence). V was cut by 6 bases and J by 5 bases, with 19 bases left in between. The CDR3 contains 15 residues. The CDR3 region has the DNA TGTGCCAGCAGTCTAATTTCTGGGACTCGGGAGACCCAGTACTTC. Translation gives CASSLISGTRETQYF.

V is TRBV6-5 and J is TRBJ2-2; a possible D gene is TRBD1 (6 bases). Trimming stripped 8 bases from V and 5 bases from J, with 12 bases between. This CDR3 region has 13 residues. From germline, CDR1 is MNHEY and CDR2 SVGAGI. DNA for the CDR3: TGTGCCAGCCTCAGGGGCGGTACCGGGGAGCTGTTTTTT. It codes for CASLRGGTGELFF.

The chain uses TRBV5-4 and TRBJ2-7; tentative D call: TRBD2 (6 bases). Trimming left V 2 bases short and J 3 bases short, with 12 bases between. Per the germline V gene, CDR1 is SGHNT and CDR2 is YYREEE (reference sequence). The CDR3 totals 14 residues. CDR3 sequence reads: CASSLVGSRYEQYF. The CDR3 DNA reads as TGTGCCAGCAGCTTAGTCGGGAGTCGCTACGAGCAGTACTTC. Variable domain in full (rest from reference TRBV5-4 and TRBJ2-7): ETGVTQSPTHLIKTRGQQVTLRCSSQSGHNTVSWYQQALGQGPQFIFQYYREEENGRGNFPPRFSGLQFPNYSSELNVNALELDDSALYLCASSLVGSRYEQYFGPGTRLTVT.

V and J are TRBV7-4 and TRBJ2-3, with a weak D call TRBD2 (6 bases). The CDR3 contains 16 residues. Trimming took off 2 bases at V and 1 base at J, with 13 bases between the two ends. In germline, CDR1 is SGHVT, CDR2 SQSDAQ. The CDR3 DNA is TGTGCCAGCAGCTTACTTGGGGACTGGGGCACAGATACGCAGTATTTT. It translates to CASSLLGDWGTDTQYF.

This clone was recorded only once. The rearrangement links TRBV5-6 to TRBJ1-1, with TRBD1 matching over 8 bases. Germline CDR1 reads SGHDT; CDR2 reads YYEEEE. The CDR3 covers 16 residues. V dropped 0 bases and J dropped 1; count of bases not matched to a gene: 5. The CDR3 region has the DNA TGTGCCAGCAGCTTGGGGGCAGGGGGCAAGAACACTGAAGCTTTCTTT. This sequence encodes CASSLGAGGKNTEAFF. The variable domain in full, with the rest retrieved from reference TRBV5-6 and TRBJ1-1, is DAGVTQSPTHLIKTRGQQVTLRCSPKSGHDTVSWYQQALGQGPQFIFQYYEEEERQRGNFPDRFSGHQFPNYSSELNVNALLLGDSALYLCASSLGAGGKNTEAFFGQGTRLTVV.

The chain links TRBV5-1 to TRBJ2-3, with a tentative D call TRBD2 (7 bases). The CDR3 loop spans 18 amino acids. The V end was cut by 2 bases, the J end by 5 bases, with 24 bases between. Per the germline V gene, CDR1 is SGHRS and CDR2 is YFSETQ. This CDR3 is CASSFSTGGGMGGDTQYF. The CDR3 nucleotides read TGCGCCAGCAGCTTCTCGACGGGGGGCGGGATGGGAGGAGATACGCAGTATTTT.

The rearrangement joins TRBV4-1 to TRBJ2-1; 9 nucleotides align to TRBD2. This CDR3 comprises 16 residues. Germline assignment: CDR1 MGHRA and CDR2 YSYEKL. V shed 0 bases, J shed 5 bases, and the junction held 5 bases outside the gene matches. CDR3 in amino acids: CASSQDRLAGNNEQFF. The CDR3 DNA is TGCGCCAGCAGCCAAGATCGGCTAGCGGGGAACAATGAGCAGTTCTTC.

The chain employs TRBV27 and TRBJ1-5; 9 nucleotides agree with TRBD1. This CDR3 comprises 14 residues. Per germline, CDR1 MNHEY and CDR2 SMNVEV (reference sequence). V was pared by 8 bases and J by 6 bases, with 8 bases of the junction left unmatched. In DNA, the CDR3 is TGTGCCAGCGGACGGACAGGGGACGTTCAGCCCCAGCATTTT. Protein sequence: CASGRTGDVQPQHF.

The chain recombines TRBV5-5 with TRBJ2-7, with D uncertain. Germline-derived CDR1 and CDR2 are SGHKS and YYEKEE (reference sequence). V lost 7 bases and J lost 1, with 9 bases in between. The CDR3 loop spans 12 amino acids. In DNA, the CDR3 is TGTGCCAGCGCGACATCGTCCTACGAGCAGTACTTC. Translated, it gives CASATSSYEQYF.

This clone was counted between two and nine times. The gene calls are TRBV20-1 and TRBJ2-5; 8 bases map to TRBD2. With V trimmed by 5 bases and J by 4 bases, 0 bases remained unmatched. Germline loops: CDR1 DFQATT, CDR2 SNEGSKA (reference sequence). This CDR3 comprises 11 residues. CDR3 residues: CSARGGETQYF. In nucleotides, the CDR3 is TGCAGTGCTCGGGGGGGAGAGACCCAGTACTTC.

V usage is TRBV2 and J usage is TRBJ1-1; 7 positions agree with TRBD1. The germline CDR1 and CDR2 sequences are SNHLY and FYNNEI. J lost 7 bases, V lost 8 bases, and 4 bases had no gene match. CDR3 size: 11 residues. CDR3 bases: TGTGCCAGCGGGACAGAAGTTGAAGCTTTCTTT. Its translation is CASGTEVEAFF.

The CDR3, as DNA: TGTGCCAGCAGCCCACCAGACACTTCCTCTGGAAACACCATATATTTT. It encodes CASSPPDTSSGNTIYF. J is TRBJ1-3 and V is TRBV28; D gene ambiguous. V was cut by 6 bases and J by 0 bases, with 15 bases left in between. This CDR3 comprises 16 residues. Looked up from germline, CDR1 is MDHEN and CDR2 is SYDVKM.

The V and J genes are TRBV7-2 and TRBJ2-7; D is unclear. Trimming took 3 bases from V and 1 from J, leaving 10 bases between them. There are 14 residues in the CDR3. Germline CDR1 SGHTA, CDR2 FQGNSA. CDR3 residues: CASSFRAVSYEQYF. In nucleotides, the CDR3 is TGTGCCAGCAGCTTCCGTGCGGTTTCCTACGAGCAGTACTTC.

J is TRBJ2-1 and V is TRBV5-1, with 7 bases aligning to TRBD2. Losses at the gene ends were 5 bases for V and 9 bases for J; bases not matched to a gene: 8. The germline gives CDR1 SGHRS, CDR2 YFSETQ. The CDR3 has 13 amino acids. The CDR3: CASRSGEATEQFF. The CDR3 coding sequence is TGCGCCAGCAGAAGCGGGGAAGCGACTGAGCAGTTCTTC.